The T cell receptor (beta chain) under discussion was sequenced for a study of CD8 T cells in ankylosing spondylitis. TCRdb independently ran MiXCR on the 5' RACE reads; one entry per CDR3 protein. The repertoire holds fewer than 200,000 distinct CDR3 sequences, with about 20% as singletons. The germline CDR1 and CDR2 sequences are LGHDT and YNNKEL (reference sequence). Between the trimmed V and J ends, which lost 2 bases and 4 bases, there was a span of 7 bases. The CDR3 is made up of 13 amino acids. This receptor was obtained from a male donor under 30 with ankylosing spondylitis or in good health (not recorded which). The specimen sequenced was blood, either unsorted or a sorted T cell fraction (not recorded which). The chain recombines TRBV3-1 with TRBJ2-3; D unresolved. The CDR3 DNA is TGTGCCAGCAGCCAACGCTTGGCAGATACGCAGTATTTT. This sequence encodes CASSQRLADTQYF.